A single sample gave rise to the 17 T cell receptor beta chains below, sequenced in a study of post-analysis software for immune sequencing data. Their recognized antigens are unknown. Study-wide results and limits: Patients showed TRBV5-6, TRBV5-1 and TRBV20-1 among five TRBV segments more frequent than in controls.

The authors incorporated unique molecular identifiers into the TCR beta cDNA libraries. MiXCR, applied by TCRdb to the PCR reads, yields one record per CDR3 protein. The repertoire includes fewer than 850,000 distinct CDR3 sequences, 25% to 30% of them detected once, and approximately 0.55% sits in the top ten. Material for sequencing was blood. These receptor sequences come from a girl aged 5-17 years with multiple sclerosis.

This clonotype was picked up a small number of times. The rearrangement links TRBV20-1 to TRBJ1-2; D gene unclear. The CDR3 runs 14 residues. V lost 4 bases and J 1 base, leaving 13 bases between the germline ends. From germline, CDR1 is DFQATT and CDR2 SNEGSKA (reference sequence). CDR3 amino acids: CSANVLGVNYGYTF. CDR3 DNA sequence: TGCAGTGCTAATGTTCTCGGGGTTAACTATGGCTACACCTTC.

The genes are TRBV9 and TRBJ2-1; D gene uncertain. V lost 2 bases, J lost 13 bases, and 16 bases lay in between. The germline CDR1 and CDR2 sequences are SGDLS and YYNGEE. The CDR3 totals 13 residues. The CDR3 spells CASSVLATETQFF. CDR3 sequence (DNA): TGTGCCAGCAGCGTTCTGGCTACAGAGACCCAGTTCTTC.

In this sample, this clonotype turned up a few times. The rearrangement joins TRBV20-1 to TRBJ1-2; 9 bases are shared with TRBD1. V dropped 3 bases and J dropped 3; count of bases not matched to a gene: 5. This CDR3 comprises 14 residues. The germline V gene encodes CDR1 DFQATT and CDR2 SNEGSKA (reference sequence). CDR3 sequence reads: CSARRQGGDYGYTF. In DNA, the CDR3 is TGCAGTGCTAGGCGACAGGGGGGTGACTATGGCTACACCTTC.

The V gene is TRBV5-1, the J gene TRBJ2-1, with D possibly being TRBD2 (5 bases). This CDR3 comprises 13 residues. V lost 2 bases, J lost 8 bases, and 11 bases lay in between. Germline CDR1 and CDR2: SGHRS and YFSETQ. The DNA for the CDR3 is TGCGCCAGCAGCTTCGAGGGATTCGATGAGCAGTTCTTC. Translating gives CASSFEGFDEQFF. Looking up the rest from reference TRBV5-1 and TRBJ2-1 gives the full variable domain: KAGVTQTPRYLIKTRGQQVTLSCSPISGHRSVSWYQQTPGQGLQFLFEYFSETQRNKGNFPGRFSGRQFSNSRSEMNVSTLELGDSALYLCASSFEGFDEQFFGPGTRLTVL.

The V and J genes are TRBV2 and TRBJ2-1; D is possibly TRBD1 or TRBD2 (6 bases each). Germline loops: CDR1 SNHLY, CDR2 FYNNEI. CDR3 length: 13 residues. V lost 11 bases to trimming and J lost 0 bases, with 11 bases between them. CDR3 sequence (DNA): TGTGCCCTCGGGGGCCGCTCCTACAATGAGCAGTTCTTC. Translating it yields CALGGRSYNEQFF.

This rearrangement joins TRBV5-5 to TRBJ2-1; D is undetermined. CDR3 length: 16 amino acids. CDR1 is SGHKS and CDR2 is YYEKEE in the germline V gene (reference sequence). The V end was cut by 0 bases, the J end by 0 bases, with 10 bases between. CDR3 DNA sequence: TGTGCCAGCAGCTTGGGGGCGCGGAGCTCCTACAATGAGCAGTTCTTC. Its translation: CASSLGARSSYNEQFF.

This clonotype was observed a handful of times. J is TRBJ2-1 and V is TRBV4-3; TRBD2 aligns across 7 bases. The germline V gene encodes CDR1 LGHNA and CDR2 YSLEER. CDR3 length: 17 residues. Losses at the gene ends were 4 bases for V and 4 bases for J; bases not matched to a gene: 13. For the CDR3, the DNA is TGCGCCAGCAGCCCCCGGGCGGCGGGAGTGGGTTACAATGAGCAGTTCTTC. This translates into CASSPRAAGVGYNEQFF.

The V call is TRBV7-9, the J call TRBJ1-4, with 7 bases identical to TRBD1. The CDR3 has 16 residues. Germline V gene data show CDR1 as SEHNR and CDR2 as FQNEAQ (reference sequence). Trimming removed 5 bases from V and 7 bases from J; junction bases left unmatched: 13. CDR3: CASSALPTGPGEKLFF. DNA for the CDR3: TGTGCCAGCAGCGCCTTACCGACAGGGCCTGGTGAAAAACTGTTTTTT. Filled out from reference TRBV7-9 and TRBJ1-4, the complete variable domain reads DTGVSQNPRHKITKRGQNVTFRCDPISEHNRLYWYRQTLGQGPEFLTYFQNEAQLEKSRLLSDRFSAERPKGSFSTLEIQRTEQGDSAMYLCASSALPTGPGEKLFFGSGTQLSVL.

This clonotype has only one observation. The rearrangement joins TRBV7-9 to TRBJ1-1, with TRBD1 matching 12 bases. The CDR3 is 16 residues long. CDR1 is SEHNR, CDR2 FQNEAQ, per germline (reference sequence). V was clipped by 5 bases and J by 5 bases; unmatched bases: 9. The CDR3 nucleotides read TGTGCCAGCAGCCTAACGACGGGACAGGGGGCGACTGAAGCTTTCTTT. As protein: CASSLTTGQGATEAFF.

This clonotype was seen a handful of times. V is TRBV9 and J is TRBJ2-1; weak D call: TRBD2 (5 bases). CDR3 length: 16 amino acids. V was pared by 3 bases and J by 7 bases, with 20 bases between. Germline lookup yields CDR1 SGDLS and CDR2 YYNGEE. The CDR3 region is CASSEALGLGGNEQFF. Here the CDR3 DNA reads TGTGCCAGCAGCGAGGCCCTCGGACTCGGTGGAAATGAGCAGTTCTTC.

The chain is built from TRBV14 and TRBJ1-1; D might be TRBD1 (6 bases). With 3 bases removed from V and 6 bases from J, the gap between germline ends came to 17 bases. The CDR3 totals 15 residues. Germline V CDR1 and CDR2: SGHDN, FVKESK. The DNA for the CDR3 is TGTGCCAGCAGCCACACTGGACAGCGGAGGCCTGAAGCTTTCTTT. Its translation is CASSHTGQRRPEAFF.

The genes are TRBV20-1 and TRBJ2-4; 8 nucleotides line up with TRBD1. CDR3 length: 14 amino acids. Per germline, CDR1 DFQATT and CDR2 SNEGSKA (reference sequence). Unmatched junction bases numbered 9, after V lost 4 bases and J lost 7 bases. CDR3 in DNA: TGCAGTGCTATTCAAGTCCGGGACAGGAACATTCAGTACTTC. This codes for CSAIQVRDRNIQYF.

This clonotype turned up a few times. CDR3 region: CASSPWGYEQYF. Here the CDR3 DNA reads TGCGCCAGCAGCCCGTGGGGCTACGAGCAGTACTTC. The chain links TRBV5-1 to TRBJ2-7; D gene unclear. The CDR3 is made up of 12 amino acids. Germline CDR1 reads SGHRS; CDR2 reads YFSETQ. The V and J ends lost 4 bases and 3 bases respectively, with 8 bases between them.

The chain links TRBV3-1 to TRBJ1-1; maybe TRBD1 (6 bases). Between the trimmed V and J ends, which lost 4 bases and 2 bases, there was a span of 11 bases. Germline V gene data show CDR1 as LGHDT and CDR2 as YNNKEL (reference sequence). CDR3 length equals 14 residues. The CDR3 is CASSPQQGNTEAFF. CDR3 nucleotides: TGTGCCAGCAGCCCGCAACAGGGAAACACTGAAGCTTTCTTT.

The chain links TRBV6-1 to TRBJ2-7; the match to TRBD2 covers 7 bases. J was trimmed by 10 bases and V by 2 bases; bases with no gene match: 5. The germline gives CDR1 MNHNS, CDR2 SASEGT. CDR3 length: 12 amino acids. This CDR3 reads CASSEWGGGQYF. The CDR3 DNA follows: TGTGCCAGCAGTGAATGGGGCGGGGGACAGTACTTC.

This clonotype was picked up a small number of times. The CDR3: CSARDRTGATYNEQFF. CDR3 sequence (DNA): TGCAGTGCTAGAGATCGGACCGGCGCCACCTACAATGAGCAGTTCTTC. This rearrangement joins TRBV20-1 to TRBJ2-1; no clear D gene. Germline-derived CDR1 and CDR2 are DFQATT and SNEGSKA (reference sequence). Trimming removed 0 bases at V and 2 bases at J, with 14 bases between. The CDR3 runs 16 residues.

This clonotype was seen only a few times. The chain has TRBV20-1 and TRBJ2-7, with 9 positions matching TRBD2. J lost 2 bases, V lost 5 bases, and 7 bases had no gene match. CDR3 size: 14 residues. Germline assignment: CDR1 DFQATT and CDR2 SNEGSKA (reference sequence). The CDR3 loop reads CSAVLAGAAYEQYF. CDR3 DNA: TGCAGTGCTGTCTTAGCGGGAGCAGCCTACGAGCAGTACTTC.